A selection of T cell receptor beta chains follows, all from one sample in a study of T cell clonotyping in hematopoietic cell transplantation. Some clones are missing from TCRdb's copy, which holds only in-frame ones; the method was immunoSEQ multiplex PCR. The repertoire consists of 49,000 or so clones, with roughly 85% occurring once and the leading ten covering 4% to 5.5%. The sample in question was peripheral blood mononuclear cells, obtained before stem cell transplant. These TCRs come from a man aged 55 to 69 with myelodysplastic syndrome. Some clones in this sample may be carry-over from other donors' samples. The conserved cysteine and the conserved F or W are not part of the CDR3 here.

V gene	J gene	CDR3 protein
TRBV14	TRBJ2-7	ASSQARGYEQY
TRBV30	TRBJ1-2	AWSVYDGYT
TRBV29-1	TRBJ1-2	SVGSGSSGQNYGYT
TRBV25-1	TRBJ2-7	ASSAKGVFYEQY
TRBV6-6	TRBJ1-4	ASTTGGSGREKLF
TRBV6-5	TRBJ2-7	ASSYDRGPSYEQY
TRBV19	TRBJ1-2	ASSPPTDFNYGYT
TRBV30	TRBJ1-4	AWSRSPTGTGLTNEKLF
TRBV7-9	TRBJ1-6	ASSYGQGNSPLH
TRBV30	TRBJ2-5	AWSQPTSGGQETQY
TRBV19	TRBJ2-1	ASSPAMYNEQF
TRBV6-1	TRBJ2-3	ASTGGNTDTQY
TRBV4-1	TRBJ2-7	ASSQGPGLAGVESYEQY
TRBV9	TRBJ1-1	ASSPDGGGTEAF
TRBV28	TRBJ2-1	ASSFGGFSYNEQF
TRBV28	TRBJ2-2	ASRVPPTGQNTGELF
TRBV9	TRBJ2-1	ASSVSHRGALYNEQF
TRBV9	TRBJ2-2	ASSVEGGYTGELF
TRBV2	TRBJ2-3	ASSELTSGGTDTQY
TRBV7-2	TRBJ2-2	ASSRQGANTGELF
TRBV5-4	TRBJ2-7	ASSLAGGGYEQY
TRBV6-5	TRBJ1-2	ASRPGGPLGYGYT
TRBV18	TRBJ1-1	ASSPIGQGETEAF
TRBV30	TRBJ1-2	AWSVPDRGLGYT
TRBV13	TRBJ2-7	ASSPRQGRYEQY
TRBV5-1	TRBJ1-2	ASSQRTGGADYGYT
TRBV4-2	TRBJ1-2	ASSPRTGANYGYT
TRBV11-2	TRBJ2-3	ASSLGTDTQY
TRBV6-1	TRBJ2-3	ASSELGSGDTQY
TRBV6-5	TRBJ1-4	ASSPGTSANEKLF
TRBV6-5	TRBJ2-7	ASSYSTGGSGYEQY
TRBV2	TRBJ1-2	ASRRPFYGYT
TRBV19	TRBJ1-2	ASSIGSGYT
TRBV4-3	TRBJ2-5	ASSPRAGGETQY
TRBV7-9	TRBJ2-7	ASSPTTGQAYEQY
TRBV5-8	TRBJ1-1	ASSTDPNTEAF
TRBV7-2	TRBJ1-6	ASSNKRGTVRSPLH
TRBV7-4	TRBJ2-3	ASSHTRAGGPDTQY
TRBV6-5	TRBJ1-1	ASSPGGKGEAF
TRBV25-1	TRBJ2-1	ASSDSGGAGEQF
TRBV5-1	TRBJ1-4	ASSLTGGVANEKLF
TRBV28	TRBJ1-2	ASSPAQGPLSGYT
TRBV5-1	TRBJ1-1	ASTDGLNTEAF
TRBV27	TRBJ2-1	ASKPGLPHNEQF
TRBV6-5	TRBJ2-7	ASSPRGPYEQY
TRBV4-1	TRBJ2-7	ASSRHWGQGSEQY
TRBV5-6	TRBJ2-7	ASSRQGSREQY
TRBV4-1	TRBJ1-1	ASSQDQYMNTEAF
TRBV4-3	TRBJ2-7	ASSAGFSYEQY
TRBV9	TRBJ2-3	ASSVSGGKTDTQY
TRBV28	TRBJ1-4	ASSSWGGTNEKLF
TRBV5-1	TRBJ1-4	ASSWGPTATNEKLF
TRBV5-6	TRBJ2-3	ASSSQTDRTDTQY
TRBV4-2	TRBJ1-2	ASSQDYTGDYGYT